The next 4 T cell receptor beta chains were all read from a single sample in a study of molecular identifiers for immune sequencing clone quantification. TCRdb re-called the PCR reads through MiXCR, storing one row per CDR3 protein. The sample carries some 100,000 distinct CDR3 sequences, roughly a third recorded once. The sequenced sample consisted of naive CD8+ T cells from blood, with Jurkat cell RNA spiked in. The subset here: FACS-sorted CD8+CD4-CCR7+CD45RA+ naive T cells. Every receptor here comes from a human donor in good health. Some libraries in this study had Jurkat cell RNA spiked in.

J is TRBJ2-4 and V is TRBV27, with no clear D. There are 13 residues in the CDR3. V was clipped by 6 bases and J by 0 bases, with 6 bases between them. Germline-derived CDR1 and CDR2 are MNHEY and SMNVEV (reference sequence). DNA of the CDR3: TGTGCCAGCAGCAATACAGCCAAAAACATTCAGTACTTC. It codes for CASSNTAKNIQYF.

The table lists this clonotype with many counts. The rearrangement uses TRBV28 and TRBJ2-7, with D maybe TRBD1 (6 bases). With 5 bases removed from V and 2 bases from J, the gap between germline ends came to 16 bases. The CDR3 loop spans 15 amino acids. Looked up from germline, CDR1 is MDHEN and CDR2 is SYDVKM. Here the CDR3 reads CASSPIPDRPYEQYF. The CDR3 coding sequence is TGTGCCAGCAGTCCAATACCCGACAGGCCCTACGAGCAGTACTTC.

The chain is built from TRBV27 and TRBJ2-4, with D possibly being TRBD2 (6 bases). The V end was cut by 5 bases, the J end by 4 bases, with 15 bases between. This CDR3 is built from 15 residues. CDR1 and CDR2 from the germline V gene are MNHEY and SMNVEV (reference sequence). CDR3 nucleotides: TGTGCCAGCAGTCTGAGCGGGCACAAAAAAAACATTCAGTACTTC. This gives the protein CASSLSGHKKNIQYF.

This clonotype showed up just once. The conserved final phenylalanine or tryptophan is absent from the CDR3, which likely points to a read error. The chain combines TRBV25-1 with TRBJ2-3, with D perhaps TRBD2 (5 bases). The CDR3 runs 12 residues. Germline V gene sequence: CDR1 MGHDK, CDR2 SYGVNS. V was pared by 6 bases and J by 3 bases, with 7 bases between. The CDR3, as DNA: TGTGCCAGCAGCCTAGCAACAGATACGCAGTATATT. This gives the protein CASSLATDTQYI.